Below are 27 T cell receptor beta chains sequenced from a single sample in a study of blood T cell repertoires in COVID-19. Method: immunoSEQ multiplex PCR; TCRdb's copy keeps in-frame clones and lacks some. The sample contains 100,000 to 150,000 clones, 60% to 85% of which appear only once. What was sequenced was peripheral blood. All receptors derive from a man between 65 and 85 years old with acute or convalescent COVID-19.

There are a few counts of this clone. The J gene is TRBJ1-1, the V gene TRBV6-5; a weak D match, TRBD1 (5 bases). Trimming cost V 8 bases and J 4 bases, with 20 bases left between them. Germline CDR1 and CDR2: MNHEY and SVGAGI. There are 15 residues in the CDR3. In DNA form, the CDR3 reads TGTGCCAGCCTACATCTCCCAGGGCCCGCCACTGAAGCTTTCTTT. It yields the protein CASLHLPGPATEAFF.

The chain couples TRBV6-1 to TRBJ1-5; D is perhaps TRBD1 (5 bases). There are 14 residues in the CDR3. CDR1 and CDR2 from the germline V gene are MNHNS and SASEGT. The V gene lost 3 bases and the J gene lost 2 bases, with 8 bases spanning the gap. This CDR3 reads CASSDLGGNQPQHF. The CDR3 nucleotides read TGTGCCAGCAGTGACTTAGGGGGCAATCAGCCCCAGCATTTT.

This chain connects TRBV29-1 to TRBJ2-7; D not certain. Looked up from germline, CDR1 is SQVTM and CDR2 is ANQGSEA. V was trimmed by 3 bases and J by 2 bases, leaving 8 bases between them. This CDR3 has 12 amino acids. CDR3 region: CSVESQTYEQYF. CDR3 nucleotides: TGCAGCGTTGAGTCGCAGACCTACGAGCAGTACTTC.

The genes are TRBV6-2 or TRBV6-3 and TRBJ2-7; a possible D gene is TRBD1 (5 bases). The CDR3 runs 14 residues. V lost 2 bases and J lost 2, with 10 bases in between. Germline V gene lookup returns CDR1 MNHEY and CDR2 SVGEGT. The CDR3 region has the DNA TGTGCCAGCAGTTACACCCGACAGACCTACGAGCAGTACTTC. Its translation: CASSYTRQTYEQYF.

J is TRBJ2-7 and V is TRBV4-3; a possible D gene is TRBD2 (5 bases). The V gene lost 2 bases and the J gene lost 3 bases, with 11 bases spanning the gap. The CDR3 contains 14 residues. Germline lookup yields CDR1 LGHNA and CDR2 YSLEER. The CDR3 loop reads CASSQNRGGYEQYF. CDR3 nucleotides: TGCGCCAGCAGCCAAAATCGGGGTGGCTACGAGCAGTACTTC.

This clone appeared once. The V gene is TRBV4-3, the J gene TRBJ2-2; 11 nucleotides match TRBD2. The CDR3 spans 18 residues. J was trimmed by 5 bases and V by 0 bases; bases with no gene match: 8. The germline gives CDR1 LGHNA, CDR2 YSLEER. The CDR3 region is CASSQDLIAGGRTGELFF. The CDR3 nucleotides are TGCGCCAGCAGCCAAGATCTGATAGCGGGGGGGCGGACCGGGGAGCTGTTTTTT.

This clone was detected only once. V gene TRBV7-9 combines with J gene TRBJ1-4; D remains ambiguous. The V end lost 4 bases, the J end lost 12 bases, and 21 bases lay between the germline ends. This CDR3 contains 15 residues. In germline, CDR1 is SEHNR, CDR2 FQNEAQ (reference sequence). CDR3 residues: CASSSRAGAFGELFF. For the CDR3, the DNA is TGTGCCAGCAGCTCCCGGGCGGGAGCCTTTGGGGAACTGTTTTTT.

CDR3: CASSHEATSGVTDTQYF. The CDR3 coding sequence is TGCGCCAGCAGCCATGAGGCCACTAGCGGGGTGACAGATACGCAGTATTTT. The chain carries TRBV4-1 and TRBJ2-3; 10 positions agree with TRBD2. The CDR3 runs to 17 residues. Germline V gene data show CDR1 as MGHRA and CDR2 as YSYEKL. J was trimmed by 3 bases and V by 3 bases; bases with no gene match: 9.

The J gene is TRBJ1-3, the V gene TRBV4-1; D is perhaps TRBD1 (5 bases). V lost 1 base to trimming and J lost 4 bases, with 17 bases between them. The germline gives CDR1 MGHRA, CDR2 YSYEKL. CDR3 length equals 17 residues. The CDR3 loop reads CASSQVPRGVWGNTIYF. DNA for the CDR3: TGCGCCAGCAGCCAAGTCCCGCGGGGGGTTTGGGGAAACACCATATATTTT.

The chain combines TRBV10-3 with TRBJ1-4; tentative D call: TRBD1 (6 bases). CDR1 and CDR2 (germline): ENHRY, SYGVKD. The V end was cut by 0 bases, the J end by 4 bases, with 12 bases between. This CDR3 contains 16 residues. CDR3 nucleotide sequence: TGTGCCATCAGTGAGTCCAGGGGCGCAGGTAATGAAAAACTGTTTTTT. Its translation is CAISESRGAGNEKLFF.

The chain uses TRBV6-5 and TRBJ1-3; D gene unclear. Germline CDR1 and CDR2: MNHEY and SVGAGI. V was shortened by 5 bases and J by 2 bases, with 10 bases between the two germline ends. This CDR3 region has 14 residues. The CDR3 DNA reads TGTGCCAGCAGTCCCCCAGGCGCTGGAAACACCATATATTTT. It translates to CASSPPGAGNTIYF.

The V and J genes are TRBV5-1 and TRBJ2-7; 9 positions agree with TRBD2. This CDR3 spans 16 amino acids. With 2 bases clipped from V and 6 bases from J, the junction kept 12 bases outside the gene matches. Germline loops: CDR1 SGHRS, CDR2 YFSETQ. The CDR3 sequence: CASSLTVLAGRGEQYF. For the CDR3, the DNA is TGCGCCAGCAGCTTAACCGTACTAGCGGGCCGGGGCGAGCAGTACTTC.

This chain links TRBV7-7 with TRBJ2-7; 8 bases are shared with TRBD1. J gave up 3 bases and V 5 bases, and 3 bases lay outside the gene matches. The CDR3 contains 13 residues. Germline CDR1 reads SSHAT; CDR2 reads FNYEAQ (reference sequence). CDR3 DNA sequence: TGTGCCAGCAGCGCCGACAGGGGCTACGAGCAGTACTTC. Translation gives CASSADRGYEQYF. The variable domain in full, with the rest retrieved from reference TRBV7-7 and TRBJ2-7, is GAGVSQSPRYKVTKRGQDVTLRCDPISSHATLYWYQQALGQGPEFLTYFNYEAQPDKSGLPSDRFSAERPEGSISTLTIQRTEQRDSAMYRCASSADRGYEQYFGPGTRLTVT.

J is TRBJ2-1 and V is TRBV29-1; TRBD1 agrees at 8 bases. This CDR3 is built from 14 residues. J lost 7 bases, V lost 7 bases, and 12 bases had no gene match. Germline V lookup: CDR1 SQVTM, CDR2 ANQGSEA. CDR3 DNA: TGCAGCGGTAGCGCCGGGACAGGAGCGAATGAGCAGTTCTTC. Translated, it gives CSGSAGTGANEQFF.

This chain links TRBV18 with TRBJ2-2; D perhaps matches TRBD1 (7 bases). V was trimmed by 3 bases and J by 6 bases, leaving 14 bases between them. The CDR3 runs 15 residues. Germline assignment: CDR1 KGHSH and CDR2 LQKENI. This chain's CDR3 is CASSPIGGGSGELFF. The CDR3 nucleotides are TGTGCCAGCTCACCGATCGGAGGGGGCTCCGGGGAGCTGTTTTTT.

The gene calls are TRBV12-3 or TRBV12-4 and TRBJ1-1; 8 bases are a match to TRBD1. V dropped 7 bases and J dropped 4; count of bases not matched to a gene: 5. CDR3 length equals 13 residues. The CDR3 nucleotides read TGTGCCAGCATTCGTACAGGGGGCACTGAAGCTTTCTTT. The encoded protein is CASIRTGGTEAFF.

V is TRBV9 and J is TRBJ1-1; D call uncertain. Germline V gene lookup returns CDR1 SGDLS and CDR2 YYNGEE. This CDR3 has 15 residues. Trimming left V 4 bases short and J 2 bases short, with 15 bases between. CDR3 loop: CASSPRGSANTEAFF. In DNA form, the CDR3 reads TGTGCCAGCAGCCCCCGCGGGTCAGCCAACACTGAAGCTTTCTTT.

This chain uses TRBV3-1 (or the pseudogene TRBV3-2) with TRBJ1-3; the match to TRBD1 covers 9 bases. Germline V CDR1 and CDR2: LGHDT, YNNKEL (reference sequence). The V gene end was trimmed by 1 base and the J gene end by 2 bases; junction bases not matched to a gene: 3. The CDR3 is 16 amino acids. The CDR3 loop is CASSQAGDRAGNTIYF. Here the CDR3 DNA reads TGTGCCAGCAGCCAAGCGGGGGACAGGGCTGGAAACACCATATATTTT.

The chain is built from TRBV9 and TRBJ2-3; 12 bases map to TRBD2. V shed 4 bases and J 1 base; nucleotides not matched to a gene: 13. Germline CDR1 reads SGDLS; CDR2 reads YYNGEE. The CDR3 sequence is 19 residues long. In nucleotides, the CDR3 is TGTGCCAGCAGCCTAGGGCAGACTAGCGGGGGCTACGGCACAGATACGCAGTATTTT. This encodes CASSLGQTSGGYGTDTQYF.

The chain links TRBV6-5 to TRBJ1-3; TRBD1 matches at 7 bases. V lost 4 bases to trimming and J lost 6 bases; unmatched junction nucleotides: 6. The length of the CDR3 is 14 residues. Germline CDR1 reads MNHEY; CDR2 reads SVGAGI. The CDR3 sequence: CASSLGRGTNTIYF. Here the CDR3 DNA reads TGTGCCAGCAGTTTGGGCAGGGGGACAAACACCATATATTTT.

The DNA of the CDR3 is TGCGCCAGCAGAAACCTCCTCAGGACAGCGAACAATGAGCAGTTCTTC. Its translation: CASRNLLRTANNEQFF. The chain couples TRBV5-1 to TRBJ2-1, with D tentatively TRBD1 (6 bases). This CDR3 has 16 residues. CDR1 is SGHRS and CDR2 is YFSETQ in the germline V gene. V was cut by 5 bases and J by 5 bases, with 20 bases left in between.

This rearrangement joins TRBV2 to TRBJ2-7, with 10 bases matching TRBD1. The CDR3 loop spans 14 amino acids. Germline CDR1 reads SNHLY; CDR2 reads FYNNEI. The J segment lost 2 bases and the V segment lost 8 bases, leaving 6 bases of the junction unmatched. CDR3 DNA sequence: TGTGCCAGCCTCCCCGGGACAGGGGCCTACGAGCAGTACTTC. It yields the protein CASLPGTGAYEQYF.

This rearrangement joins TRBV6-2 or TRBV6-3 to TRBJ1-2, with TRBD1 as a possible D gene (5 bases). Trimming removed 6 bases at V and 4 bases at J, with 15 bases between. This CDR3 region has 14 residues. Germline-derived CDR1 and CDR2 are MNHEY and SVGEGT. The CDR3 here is CASSPGTPPYGYTF. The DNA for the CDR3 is TGTGCCAGCAGCCCAGGGACTCCCCCCTATGGCTACACCTTC.

In nucleotides, the CDR3 is TGTGCCAGCAGTTACTCAAGGGGCACTGAAGCTTTCTTT. It codes for CASSYSRGTEAFF. The genes are TRBV6-2 or TRBV6-3 and TRBJ1-1, with D tentatively TRBD1 (5 bases). The CDR3 consists of 13 residues. Germline CDR1 is MNHEY and CDR2 is SVGEGT. V shed 0 bases and J shed 4 bases, with 6 bases lying between them.

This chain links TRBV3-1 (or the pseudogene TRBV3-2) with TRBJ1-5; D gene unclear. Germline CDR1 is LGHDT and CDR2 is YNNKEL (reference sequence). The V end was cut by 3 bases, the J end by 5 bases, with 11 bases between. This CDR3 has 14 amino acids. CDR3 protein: CASSHRTGDQPQHF. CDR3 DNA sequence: TGTGCCAGCAGCCATCGAACCGGGGATCAGCCCCAGCATTTT.

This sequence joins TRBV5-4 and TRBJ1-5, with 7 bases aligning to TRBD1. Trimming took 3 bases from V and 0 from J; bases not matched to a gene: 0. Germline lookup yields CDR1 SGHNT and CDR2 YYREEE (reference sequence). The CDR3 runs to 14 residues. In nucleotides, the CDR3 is TGTGCCAGCAGCTCAGGGGGTAGCAATCAGCCCCAGCATTTT. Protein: CASSSGGSNQPQHF.

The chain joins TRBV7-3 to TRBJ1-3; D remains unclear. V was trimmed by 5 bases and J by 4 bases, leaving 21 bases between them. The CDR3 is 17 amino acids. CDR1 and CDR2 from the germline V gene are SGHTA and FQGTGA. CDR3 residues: CASSPSPPGATGNTIYF. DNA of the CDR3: TGTGCCAGCAGCCCAAGCCCCCCGGGAGCCACCGGAAACACCATATATTTT.